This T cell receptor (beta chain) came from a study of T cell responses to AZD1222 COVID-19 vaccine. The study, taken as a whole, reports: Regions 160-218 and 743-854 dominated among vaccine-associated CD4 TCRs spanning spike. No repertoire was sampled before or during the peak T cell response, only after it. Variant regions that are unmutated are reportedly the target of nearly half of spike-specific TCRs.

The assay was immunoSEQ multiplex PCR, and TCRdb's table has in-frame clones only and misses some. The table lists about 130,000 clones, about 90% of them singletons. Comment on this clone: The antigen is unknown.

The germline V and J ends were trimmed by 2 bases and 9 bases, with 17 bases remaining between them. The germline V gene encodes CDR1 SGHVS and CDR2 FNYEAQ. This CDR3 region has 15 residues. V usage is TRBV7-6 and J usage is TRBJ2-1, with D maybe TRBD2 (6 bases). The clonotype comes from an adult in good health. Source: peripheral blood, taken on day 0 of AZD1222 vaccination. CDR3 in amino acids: CASSLLMGGMSEQFF. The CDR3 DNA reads TGTGCCAGCAGCTTACTGATGGGAGGAATGAGTGAGCAGTTCTTC.